The entry below describes one T cell receptor (beta chain). Germline CDR1 reads MNHEY; CDR2 reads SMNVEV (reference sequence). CDR3 size: 15 residues. Trimming cost V 4 bases and J 6 bases; bases outside gene matches: 7. This specimen comes from a study of blood T cell repertoires in COVID-19. Study background: Acute and convalescent COVID-19 samples came from the United States, Italy and Spain. PBMCs, B-cell-depleted T cells, or T cells provided the cDNA or gDNA that made up the material.

Per the original methods: Amplifying reference gene primers gave estimates of nucleated cell counts. Generated by immunoSEQ multiplex PCR, the TCRdb table keeps only in-frame clones and is missing some. V and J calls and clone size are copied from that table; D and trimming were computed from the DNA. The sample lists 180,000 or so clones; 80% to 90% were seen once. Material: peripheral blood. The source of this sequence is a man between 60 and 75 years old with acute or convalescent COVID-19. This chain uses TRBV27 with TRBJ2-7; TRBD2 matches at 12 bases. The DNA of the CDR3 is TGTGCCAGCAGTTCCCGACTAGCGGGAGCCTTCGAGCAGTACTTC. The encoded protein is CASSSRLAGAFEQYF.